A selection of T cell receptor beta chains follows, all from one sample in a study of identical twins. From the 5' RACE reads, TCRdb called clonotypes with MiXCR, one entry per CDR3 protein. Of hundreds of thousands of distinct CDR3 sequences listed, more than 6.5% are singletons. These records were also assigned to another study, of yellow fever vaccine responses in identical twins.

Sequenced input: PBMCs. The receptors shown here come from a woman aged 18-29 years in good health. Each CDR3 is given with its conserved first and last residue. The D gene is left open where the match is weak. The size of a clone is reported for some rows only, either as once, few or many, or as a class for expanded clones.

j_call,clone_size,d_call,v_call,cdr3_nt,cdr3_aa
TRBJ2-7,.,.,TRBV5-1,TGCGCCAGCAGCTTCGCCGTCCAGGGTTACGAGCAGTACTTC,CASSFAVQGYEQYF
TRBJ2-7,.,TRBD2,TRBV7-8,TGTGCCAGCAGCTCCTCGGGTCTAGCGGGGGACGAGCAGTACTTC,CASSSSGLAGDEQYF
TRBJ2-5,many,.,TRBV7-8,TGTGCCAGCAGCCCCCCGAGACAGCAAGAGACCCAGTACTTC,CASSPPRQQETQYF
TRBJ2-2,few,.,TRBV10-1,TGCGCCAGCAGTGACAGAGCCTCTCAGGACACCGGGGAGCTGTTTTTT,CASSDRASQDTGELFF
TRBJ2-3,many,TRBD2,TRBV12-3/TRBV12-4,TGTGCCAGCAGTTTTGTAGCGGGGGGCACAGATACGCAGTATTTT,CASSFVAGGTDTQYF
TRBJ1-2,.,.,TRBV4-2,TGTGCCAGCAGCCAAGAGGCCATTCCTAACTATGGCTACACCTTC,CASSQEAIPNYGYTF
TRBJ1-6,.,TRBD1,TRBV5-1,TGCGCCAGCAGCCCCTCCGGACAGGGGTCGTATAATTCACCCCTCCACTTT,CASSPSGQGSYNSPLHF
TRBJ2-1,.,.,TRBV28,TGTGCCAGCGGGGAGCGGTACAATGAGCAGTTCTTC,CASGERYNEQFF
TRBJ2-2,few,.,TRBV27,TGTGCCAGCAGTTTAAAGTTCCAGGACTACACCGGGGAGCTGTTTTTT,CASSLKFQDYTGELFF
TRBJ2-5,many,.,TRBV5-5,TGTGCCAGCAGCCCCCACCCAGAGACCCAGTACTTC,CASSPHPETQYF
TRBJ2-3,.,.,TRBV7-2,TGTGCCAGCTCAAGACTCGGGTGGGCGACTGTAGCGCAGTATTTT,CASSRLGWATVAQYF
TRBJ1-5,.,.,TRBV2,TGTGCCAGCAGTGAAGTGGGGAGCAATCAGCCCCAGCATTTT,CASSEVGSNQPQHF
TRBJ2-7,.,.,TRBV5-6,TGTGCCAGGGGCCGGGGGAGCTTCTGCGAGCAGTACTTC,CARGRGSFCEQYF
TRBJ2-6,.,TRBD1,TRBV9,TGTGCCAGCAGCTCCAGCCCACAGGGGGCAAGTGTGGGGGCCAACGTCCTGACTTTC,CASSSSPQGASVGANVLTF
TRBJ1-2,.,.,TRBV20-1,TGCAGTGCTAGAGACAGGACCACTAACTATGGCTACACCTTC,CSARDRTTNYGYTF
TRBJ2-5,.,.,TRBV29-1,TGCAGCGTTGATCGCGAGGCGAAGACCCAGTACTTC,CSVDREAKTQYF
TRBJ2-7,.,TRBD2,TRBV20-1,TGCAGTGCCCAGCTTGGCGGGAGGAACTCCTACGAGCAGTACTTC,CSAQLGGRNSYEQYF
TRBJ2-3,few,TRBD2,TRBV7-9,TGTGCCAGCAGCTTAACAGGGACTAGCGGGGGAGATACGCAGTATTTT,CASSLTGTSGGDTQYF
TRBJ2-7,.,.,TRBV7-2,TGTGCCAGCAGCCTAAAGCTTGGGCAGTACTTC,CASSLKLGQYF
TRBJ2-2,few,.,TRBV5-1,TGCGCCAGCAGCTTGCGGCAGGTCGGCACCGGGGAGCTGTTTTTT,CASSLRQVGTGELFF
TRBJ1-3,few,.,TRBV2,TGTGTCAGCACCCCCCAGGAGTACTCTGGAAACACCATATATTTT,CVSTPQEYSGNTIYF
TRBJ2-1,many,.,TRBV4-1,TGCGCCAGCAGCCAAGATGGGGGCAGTGAGCAGTTCTTC,CASSQDGGSEQFF
TRBJ2-1,few,TRBD2,TRBV4-3,TGCGCCAGCAGCCGATCACCTCTAGCGGGAACGATCAATGAGCAGTTCTTC,CASSRSPLAGTINEQFF
TRBJ2-7,few,TRBD2,TRBV20-1,TGCAGTGCTAAGAGCGGGGGCTACGAGCAGTACTTC,CSAKSGGYEQYF
TRBJ2-7,many,.,TRBV29-1,TGCAGCGCTCTGACAGGTCAATCCTACGAGCAGTACTTC,CSALTGQSYEQYF
TRBJ2-4,.,.,TRBV30,TGTGCCTGGACTATAAAGACAGTAGCCAAAAACATTCAGTACTTC,CAWTIKTVAKNIQYF
TRBJ2-1,.,TRBD1,TRBV15,TGTGCCACCAGCAGAGATTTTTGGGCCGGGACAGGGAACAATGAGCAGTTCTTC,CATSRDFWAGTGNNEQFF
TRBJ1-6,few,.,TRBV4-3,TGCGCCAGCAGCCAAGATCCCCGGGGAGAGTCCTATAATTCACCCCTCCACTTT,CASSQDPRGESYNSPLHF
TRBJ2-7,many,.,TRBV14,TGTGCCAGCAGCCAAAGGAAGGGCTCCTACGAGCAGTACTTC,CASSQRKGSYEQYF
TRBJ2-7,.,TRBD2,TRBV6-2/TRBV6-3,TGTGCCAGCAGTTACTCGAGACGGGAGGGCTACGAGCAGTACTTC,CASSYSRREGYEQYF
TRBJ2-1,many,.,TRBV14,TGTGCCAGCAGCCAACCAGGTTGGAATGAGCAGTTCTTC,CASSQPGWNEQFF
TRBJ2-1,.,.,TRBV5-1,TGCGCCAGCAGCTTGGCCGGGGGCCGAAACGAGGGTGAGCAGTTCTTC,CASSLAGGRNEGEQFF
TRBJ2-7,many,TRBD1,TRBV12-3/TRBV12-4,TGTGCCAGCAGTTTTTGGGACAGATCCTACGAGCAGTACTTC,CASSFWDRSYEQYF
TRBJ2-5,.,.,TRBV29-1,TGCAGCTCCGCCCAGGGGGGCGAGACCCAGTACTTC,CSSAQGGETQYF
TRBJ1-1,few,.,TRBV20-1,TGCAGTGCTAGCAGGGGCCCTGAAGCTTTCTTT,CSASRGPEAFF
TRBJ2-7,.,.,TRBV7-6,TGTGCCAGCAGCGCACGGGACGGAGGTACCTACGAGCAGTACTTC,CASSARDGGTYEQYF
TRBJ2-7,.,.,TRBV7-9,TGTGCCAGCAGCTTAGCAACTTCACAGGCGCCATACGAGCAGTACTTC,CASSLATSQAPYEQYF
TRBJ1-1,.,.,TRBV28,TGTGCCAGCAGTTTGAGGCAGGTGAACACTGAAGCTTTCTTT,CASSLRQVNTEAFF
TRBJ2-1,many,.,TRBV5-1,TGCGCCAGCCTTGGACAGAATGAGCAGTTCTTC,CASLGQNEQFF
TRBJ2-7,few,.,TRBV12-3/TRBV12-4,TGTGCCAGCACACTAGGGGCAAACGCCTACGAGCAGTACTTC,CASTLGANAYEQYF
TRBJ2-1,.,.,TRBV28,TGTGCCAGCAGTTCCCGGTTTGAGAGATACAATGAGCAGTTCTTC,CASSSRFERYNEQFF
TRBJ2-7,.,.,TRBV20-1,TGCAGTGCTAGAGACCTTAGCGGTTCTCCCTCCTACGAGCAGTACTTC,CSARDLSGSPSYEQYF
TRBJ2-7,few,.,TRBV7-9,TGTGCCAGCAGCTTAGGTTTGAGGGGACGATCCTACGAGCAGTACTTC,CASSLGLRGRSYEQYF
TRBJ2-1,.,.,TRBV5-4,TGTGCCAGCAGCTCACAGACTACCTACAATGAGCAGTTCTTC,CASSSQTTYNEQFF
TRBJ2-7,.,TRBD2,TRBV27,TGTGCCAGCAGGGAGACTAAGGTAGCGGGAGTATACGAGCAGTACTTC,CASRETKVAGVYEQYF
TRBJ2-1,many,.,TRBV6-2/TRBV6-3,TGTGCCAGCAGTTTAGGGACGACCGAGCAGTGGAATGAGCAGTTCTTC,CASSLGTTEQWNEQFF